The 6 T cell receptor beta chains in this list originate from one sample, sequenced in a study of response to subunit inactivated influenza vaccine. TCRdb passed the RT-PCR reads through MiXCR, listing each CDR3 protein once. The sample holds almost 250,000 distinct CDR3 sequences; 10% to 15% are singletons and the top ten take approximately 8.3%. Sequenced here: non-naive T cells sorted from PBMCs, sampled 14 days before vaccination. Receptors were obtained from a man in his fifties who received an inactivated influenza vaccine.

This clonotype was found a few times. The chain joins TRBV7-2 to TRBJ1-4; TRBD1 matches at 10 bases. V trimming: 6 bases; J trimming: 7 bases; junction bases outside the gene matches: 8. The germline V gene has CDR1 SGHTA and CDR2 FQGNSA. This CDR3 region has 15 residues. CDR3 region: CASRPADRGGEKLFF. The CDR3, as DNA: TGTGCCAGCAGGCCAGCGGACAGGGGGGGTGAAAAACTGTTTTTT.

Only a few counts were recorded for this clonotype. The CDR3 sequence is CSATTGTGELFF. The CDR3 DNA sequence: TGCAGCGCCACAACAGGGACCGGGGAGCTGTTTTTT. This rearrangement joins TRBV29-1 to TRBJ2-2, with D perhaps matching TRBD1 (6 bases). Trimming shortened V by 7 bases and J by 5 bases, and 11 bases separated the two germline ends. In germline, CDR1 is SQVTM, CDR2 ANQGSEA. The CDR3 has 12 residues.

The chain combines TRBV20-1 with TRBJ2-3; D is tentatively TRBD1 or TRBD2 (5 bases each). The CDR3 sequence is 14 residues long. Germline loops: CDR1 DFQATT, CDR2 SNEGSKA (reference sequence). V dropped 4 bases and J dropped 6 bases, with 17 bases sitting between them. For the CDR3, the DNA is TGCAGTGCTAACCCCGGGACCCCTGGCGATACGCAGTATTTT. Protein product: CSANPGTPGDTQYF.

The chain is built from TRBV7-6 and TRBJ1-4, with 8 positions matching TRBD1. Germline V gene data show CDR1 as SGHVS and CDR2 as FNYEAQ. V shed 3 bases, J shed 8 bases, and the junction held 2 bases outside the gene matches. The CDR3 is made up of 13 amino acids. CDR3 sequence reads: CASSFRDREKLFF. The DNA for the CDR3 is TGTGCCAGCAGCTTTCGGGACAGGGAAAAACTGTTTTTT. The full variable domain, rest sourced from reference TRBV7-6 and TRBJ1-4, is GAGVSQSPRYKVTKRGQDVALRCDPISGHVSLYWYRQALGQGPEFLTYFNYEAQQDKSGLPNDRFSAERPEGSISTLTIQRTEQRDSAMYRCASSFRDREKLFFGSGTQLSVL.

This chain links TRBV5-1 with TRBJ2-7; TRBD2 matches at 13 bases. CDR3 length equals 16 residues. Germline CDR1 reads SGHRS; CDR2 reads YFSETQ. With 4 bases clipped from V and 3 bases from J, the junction kept 7 bases outside the gene matches. CDR3 protein: CASSPTSGGVFYEQYF. The CDR3 DNA is TGCGCCAGCAGCCCAACTAGCGGGGGGGTTTTCTACGAGCAGTACTTC.

V usage is TRBV7-2 and J usage is TRBJ2-2; D is possibly TRBD2 (5 bases). Per the germline V gene, CDR1 is SGHTA and CDR2 is FQGNSA. Trimming took off 1 base at V and 1 base at J, with 13 bases between the two ends. The CDR3 loop spans 17 amino acids. CDR3 protein: CASSLGLSGKNTGELFF. CDR3 nucleotides: TGTGCCAGCAGCTTAGGGCTATCGGGAAAGAACACCGGGGAGCTGTTTTTT.